The 28 T cell receptor beta chains reported below all come from one sample, sequenced in a study of monozygotic twins with inflammatory bowel disease. Each CDR3 protein gets one entry in TCRdb, which reprocessed the 5' RACE reads and gives no DNA. The sample has about 380,000 distinct CDR3 sequences, and its top ten clones hold approximately 2.4%. Specimen: blood. These receptors all stem from a human donor with ulcerative colitis or Crohn's disease, or a healthy co-twin of an affected twin (not recorded which).

The rearrangement joins TRBV15 to TRBJ2-2. In germline, CDR1 is LNHNV, CDR2 YYDKDF (reference sequence). This CDR3 has 14 residues. CDR3 residues: CATSRSQPTGELFF. Full variable domain (outside the CDR3, taken from reference TRBV15 and TRBJ2-2): DAMVIQNPRYQVTQFGKPVTLSCSQTLNHNVMYWYQQKSSQAPKLLFHYYDKDFNNEADTPDNFQSRRPNTSFCFLDIRSPGLGDTAMYLCATSRSQPTGELFFGEGSRLTVL.

In terms of frequency, this clonotype is medium-sized (0.01 to 0.1%). The rearrangement uses TRBV12-3 or TRBV12-4 and TRBJ2-7; without DNA, the TCRdb call of TRBD1 cannot be checked. The CDR3 has 14 amino acids. This chain's CDR3 is CASSPGTPSYEQYF.

The chain links TRBV6-5 to TRBJ2-3; TCRdb selects TRBD2, and the lack of DNA leaves this call unchecked. Germline CDR1 reads MNHEY; CDR2 reads SVGAGI. The length of the CDR3 is 15 residues. The CDR3 here is CASSYFGGGTDTQYF.

The rearrangement joins TRBV7-6 to TRBJ2-3. Germline lookup yields CDR1 SGHVS and CDR2 FNYEAQ. There are 14 residues in the CDR3. The CDR3 sequence: CASSPREGADTQYF.

The gene calls are TRBV7-9 and TRBJ1-2. CDR1 is SEHNR and CDR2 is FQNEAQ in the germline V gene (reference sequence). CDR3 length equals 14 residues. This CDR3 is CASSLAAYNYGYTF.

The J gene is TRBJ2-1, the V gene TRBV6-5; the TRBD1 assignment by TCRdb is unverifiable without DNA. CDR3 length equals 17 residues. Germline CDR1 reads MNHEY; CDR2 reads SVGAGI. The CDR3 reads CASSYSTWGGTYNEQFF.

The V and J genes are TRBV24-1 and TRBJ1-2; checking the TCRdb D call of TRBD1 is not possible without DNA. Germline loops: CDR1 KGHDR, CDR2 SFDVKD. The length of the CDR3 is 12 residues. This chain's CDR3 is CATSEKGVGYTF.

This chain joins TRBV3-1 and TRBJ2-5. The CDR3 covers 12 residues. The germline V gene encodes CDR1 LGHDT and CDR2 YNNKEL (reference sequence). CDR3 sequence: CASSSHIKTQYF.

The CDR3 sequence is CASSFGPVGNQPQHF. The genes are TRBV9 and TRBJ1-5. The CDR3 extends over 15 amino acids. Germline V gene data show CDR1 as SGDLS and CDR2 as YYNGEE.

This chain joins TRBV12-3 or TRBV12-4 and TRBJ1-6. The CDR3 runs 14 residues. Here the CDR3 reads CASTATAYNSPLHF.

The chain employs TRBV6-5 and TRBJ1-2; without DNA, the TCRdb call of TRBD1 cannot be checked. Germline-derived CDR1 and CDR2 are MNHEY and SVGAGI. This CDR3 has 13 amino acids. The CDR3 loop reads CASTGRGGYGYTF.

V gene TRBV4-2 combines with J gene TRBJ2-5; TCRdb lists TRBD1, though no DNA is available to test this call. Germline V gene sequence: CDR1 LGHNA, CDR2 YNFKEQ. The CDR3 contains 15 residues. CDR3 amino acids: CASSQRVRSGETQYF.

This chain uses TRBV18 with TRBJ2-3. The germline CDR1 and CDR2 sequences are KGHSH and LQKENI. The CDR3 loop spans 15 amino acids. The CDR3 reads CASSPPVTRADTQYF.

CDR3: CSVGTGSSTDTQYF. This chain connects TRBV29-1 to TRBJ2-3; TCRdb names TRBD1, which stays unverified in the absence of DNA. This CDR3 region has 14 residues. Germline CDR1 is SQVTM and CDR2 is ANQGSEA.

The V call is TRBV4-1, the J call TRBJ2-4; as DNA is missing, the TRBD2 call by TCRdb cannot be tested. The CDR3 runs 21 residues. CDR1 and CDR2 from the germline V gene are MGHRA and YSYEKL. CDR3 residues: CASSQPEPGLAGPIAKNIQYF.

The chain is built from TRBV5-4 and TRBJ2-5; absent DNA, TCRdb's TRBD1 call cannot be checked. The CDR3 contains 16 residues. Germline lookup yields CDR1 SGHNT and CDR2 YYREEE (reference sequence). CDR3 region: CASSLGSGGLRETQYF.

This rearrangement joins TRBV19 to TRBJ1-5. Germline CDR1 LNHDA, CDR2 SQIVND (reference sequence). The CDR3 is 15 amino acids. The CDR3 is CASSLQRRSNQPQHF.

CDR3 sequence: CASRGQGGTLSGNTIYF. This sequence joins TRBV12-3 or TRBV12-4 and TRBJ1-3; there is no DNA to check the TCRdb D call of TRBD1. The CDR3 length is 17 residues.

This rearrangement joins TRBV4-3 to TRBJ2-5; the D call of TRBD1 rests on TCRdb alone, since no DNA is present to check it. The CDR3 spans 14 residues. CDR1 LGHNA and CDR2 YSLEER come from the germline V gene. The CDR3 sequence: CASSQVYQGETQYF.

The rearrangement uses TRBV7-9 and TRBJ2-3. CDR1 is SEHNR and CDR2 is FQNEAQ in the germline V gene (reference sequence). The length of the CDR3 is 14 residues. CDR3 in amino acids: CASSLGTSGDTQYF.

The chain links TRBV5-5 to TRBJ1-5; TCRdb outputs TRBD1, but without DNA this stays unchecked. CDR1 SGHKS and CDR2 YYEKEE come from the germline V gene (reference sequence). This CDR3 contains 16 residues. CDR3 region: CASSEGTGVLWQPQHF.

The chain recombines TRBV4-1 with TRBJ2-3. The CDR3 sequence is 15 residues long. CDR1 is MGHRA and CDR2 is YSYEKL in the germline V gene. This chain's CDR3 is CASRGFSPSTDTQYF.

This chain's CDR3 is CASSLNWGAAEAFF. This chain links TRBV7-8 with TRBJ1-1; lacking DNA, the TRBD1 call made by TCRdb goes unchecked. In germline, CDR1 is SGHVS, CDR2 FQNEAQ. This CDR3 is 14 amino acids long.

The genes are TRBV20-1 and TRBJ2-7; the D gene TCRdb calls, TRBD1, cannot be checked with no DNA. The CDR3 sequence is 12 residues long. From germline, CDR1 is DFQATT and CDR2 SNEGSKA (reference sequence). CDR3: CSGRRALYEQYF.

The chain combines TRBV27 with TRBJ2-7; TCRdb designates TRBD2, a call that cannot be tested without DNA. The length of the CDR3 is 15 residues. Germline V gene data show CDR1 as MNHEY and CDR2 as SMNVEV (reference sequence). The CDR3 region is CASSRGLAGTYEQYF.

This chain uses TRBV6-2 or TRBV6-3 with TRBJ1-2; the TRBD1 assignment by TCRdb is unverifiable without DNA. The CDR3 has 15 amino acids. The germline V gene has CDR1 MNHEY and CDR2 SVGEGT. CDR3 loop: CASSYTLAGLYGYTF.

The chain carries TRBV5-1 and TRBJ1-6; checking the TCRdb D call of TRBD1 is not possible without DNA. This CDR3 is 15 amino acids long. Germline values: CDR1 SGHRS, CDR2 YFSETQ. CDR3 sequence reads: CASTSDRDRGSPLHF.

The chain carries TRBV5-5 and TRBJ2-1; TCRdb designates TRBD2, a call that cannot be tested without DNA. The V gene's germline CDR1 is SGHKS and CDR2 YYEKEE (reference sequence). This CDR3 contains 16 residues. The CDR3 here is CASSLAGTITYNEQFF. The full variable domain, in which reference TRBV5-5 and TRBJ2-1 provide the parts outside the CDR3, is DAGVTQSPTHLIKTRGQQVTLRCSPISGHKSVSWYQQVLGQGPQFIFQYYEKEERGRGNFPDRFSARQFPNYSSELNVNALLLGDSALYLCASSLAGTITYNEQFFGPGTRLTVL.